This TCR beta chain is from a study of blood T cell repertoires in COVID-19. This CDR3 is 14 amino acids long. Trimming at V came to 3 bases and at J to 6 bases, leaving 6 bases not matched to a gene. CDR1 is MGHRA and CDR2 is YSYEKL in the germline V gene. Sequenced by immunoSEQ multiplex PCR; TCRdb stores in-frame clones only, minus some. Of over 150,000 clones detected, 80% to 85% appear once; the ten largest clones hold about 7%. Seattle patients were enrolled while actively infected and followed longitudinally. The rearrangement uses TRBV4-1 and TRBJ1-2; the match to TRBD1 covers 8 bases. The sequencing sample was made of peripheral blood. The TCR sequence derives from a woman in her thirties or forties with COVID-19, enrolled during active disease. CDR3 nucleotides: TGCGCCAGCAGCCAGGGACAGGTGTTGGATGGCTACACCTTC. This sequence encodes CASSQGQVLDGYTF.